Listed here is a single T cell receptor (beta chain). Its antigen is not known. The sample is drawn from a study of shared clonotypes between healthy human individuals. Whole-study findings and limits: Clonotypes shared by all four sorted-subset donors had higher generation probabilities than non-shared clonotypes. It was only blood that was sampled, and tissue repertoires likely differ.

The naive CD8 subset, CD45RO-negative cells positively selected for CCR7, excluded terminally differentiated effector memory CD45RA+ cells. The germline CDR1 and CDR2 sequences are SQVTM and ANQGSEA. This CDR3 is 15 amino acids long. V lost 4 bases and J lost 4; bases outside the gene matches: 10. In the source study's methods: Owing to the provision of junction-only sequences devoid of quality scores by immunoSEQ, filtering differed. Sequenced by immunoSEQ multiplex PCR; TCRdb stores in-frame clones only, minus some. V and J calls and clone size are copied from that table; D and trimming were computed from the DNA. The repertoire has roughly 600,000 clones, nearly 98% of them found once; the top ten carry 0.25% to 0.35%.

The clonotype originates from a man younger than 45 in good health. The sequenced sample was naive CD8+ T cells sorted from blood. V gene TRBV29-1 combines with J gene TRBJ2-1; 7 nucleotides align to TRBD1. As DNA, the CDR3 is TGCAGCGTTGGTCCGGCGGACAGGATTTACAATGAGCAGTTCTTC. It translates to CSVGPADRIYNEQFF.